This T cell receptor (beta chain) was sequenced for a study of blood T cell repertoires in COVID-19. Trimming pared 3 bases from V and 4 bases from J, leaving 8 bases between. This CDR3 spans 13 amino acids. The germline gives CDR1 MDHEN, CDR2 SYDVKM. The protocol was immunoSEQ multiplex PCR, while the TCRdb copy is restricted to in-frame clones and leaves out a portion. The sample includes around 19,000 clones, 87% seen only once; the top ten take about 8.6%. Sequencing was done on a sample of peripheral blood. This TCR was sampled from a human donor in a cohort sampled during active COVID-19. The donor label of this sample is uncertain. J is TRBJ2-3 and V is TRBV28; D gene ambiguous. CDR3 amino acids: CASSLSPSDTQYF. CDR3 bases: TGTGCCAGCAGTTTGAGCCCCTCAGATACGCAGTATTTT.